This T cell receptor (beta chain) is from a study of CD4 T cells in relation to SARS-CoV-2 and coronaviruses. Study-level background: The HLA restriction of the shared crossreactive spike epitopes was mapped.

The unexposed donors gave CD4+ T cells in 2011-2018, prior to COVID-19. The CDR3 sequence is 14 residues long. Germline V gene data show CDR1 as SGHTA and CDR2 as FQGNSA. V was pared by 4 bases and J by 2 bases, with 3 bases of the junction left unmatched. Uncultured naive and memory CD4+ T cells supplied DNA for deep TCR-beta sequencing. The assay was immunoSEQ multiplex PCR, and TCRdb's table has in-frame clones only and misses some. The sample records 55,000 to 70,000 clones, 90% to 95% being singletons. The clonotype originates from a human donor in good health. This chain connects TRBV7-2 to TRBJ2-7; 9 bases line up with TRBD2. The sample comprised naive CD4+ T cells from PBMCs. Subset indicated: naive CD4+ T cells isolated by negative enrichment. CDR3 sequence (DNA): TGTGCCAGCAGCTCGGGACTAGCCCCCTACGAGCAGTACTTC. It translates to CASSSGLAPYEQYF.